The 5 T cell receptor beta chains below were found in one sample sequenced in a study of blood T cell repertoires in COVID-19. Assay: immunoSEQ multiplex PCR; the TCRdb copy retains only in-frame clones and omits some. The data hold some 230,000 clones, with roughly 80% observed a single time. Sequenced sample: peripheral blood. The origin of the receptors is a woman of 80 years or more with COVID-19, enrolled during active disease.

V and J are TRBV30 and TRBJ2-7, with a weak D call TRBD2 (6 bases). Germline V CDR1 and CDR2: GTSNPN, SVGIG (reference sequence). This CDR3 has 13 amino acids. V lost 4 bases to trimming and J lost 3 bases, with 13 bases between them. CDR3 DNA: TGTGCCTGGACTAAACCGGGAGTCTACGAGCAGTACTTC. Protein: CAWTKPGVYEQYF.

The gene calls are TRBV28 and TRBJ2-1; 7 nucleotides match TRBD1. This CDR3 has 16 amino acids. The ends lost 2 bases at V and 6 bases at J; junction bases unmatched: 10. CDR1 is MDHEN, CDR2 SYDVKM, per germline. CDR3 nucleotides: TGTGCCAGCAGTTTACATAAACAGGGGTCTGGCAATGAGCAGTTCTTC. Translating it yields CASSLHKQGSGNEQFF.

This sequence joins TRBV3-1 (or the pseudogene TRBV3-2) and TRBJ1-1; D not resolved. This CDR3 comprises 13 residues. The V and J ends lost 4 bases and 1 base respectively, with 7 bases between them. CDR1 LGHDT and CDR2 YNNKEL come from the germline V gene (reference sequence). The CDR3 bases are TGTGCCAGCAGCCTATACAAGAACACTGAAGCTTTCTTT. The encoded protein is CASSLYKNTEAFF.

This chain joins TRBV19 and TRBJ1-2; 7 nucleotides agree with TRBD1. J lost 4 bases, V lost 3 bases, and 2 bases had no gene match. The CDR3 runs to 13 residues. The germline CDR1 and CDR2 sequences are LNHDA and SQIVND (reference sequence). The CDR3 nucleotides read TGTGCCAGTAGTATCACAGGGGCCTATGGCTACACCTTC. Encoded protein: CASSITGAYGYTF.

The V call is TRBV19, the J call TRBJ1-5, with 9 positions matching TRBD1. V was pared by 2 bases and J by 2 bases, with 13 bases of the junction left unmatched. This CDR3 comprises 19 residues. Germline V lookup: CDR1 LNHDA, CDR2 SQIVND (reference sequence). CDR3: CASSIRGQGVEERNQPQHF. CDR3 DNA sequence: TGTGCCAGTAGTATACGGGGACAGGGTGTTGAAGAGCGCAATCAGCCCCAGCATTTT. Complete variable domain (other parts from reference TRBV19 and TRBJ1-5): DGGITQSPKYLFRKEGQNVTLSCEQNLNHDAMYWYRQDPGQGLRLIYYSQIVNDFQKGDIAEGYSVSREKKESFPLTVTSAQKNPTAFYLCASSIRGQGVEERNQPQHFGDGTRLSIL.